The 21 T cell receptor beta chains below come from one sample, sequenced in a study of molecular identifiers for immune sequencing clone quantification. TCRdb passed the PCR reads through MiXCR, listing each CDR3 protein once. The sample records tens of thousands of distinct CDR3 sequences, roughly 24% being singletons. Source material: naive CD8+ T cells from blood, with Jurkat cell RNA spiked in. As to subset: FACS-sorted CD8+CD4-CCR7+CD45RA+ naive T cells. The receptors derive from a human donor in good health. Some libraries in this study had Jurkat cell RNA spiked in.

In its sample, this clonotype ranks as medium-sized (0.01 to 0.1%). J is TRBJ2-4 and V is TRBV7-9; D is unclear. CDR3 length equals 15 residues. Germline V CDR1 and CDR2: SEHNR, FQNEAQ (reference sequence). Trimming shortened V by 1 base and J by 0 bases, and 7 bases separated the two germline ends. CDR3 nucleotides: TGTGCCAGCAGCTTAGGACACGTAGCCAAAAACATTCAGTACTTC. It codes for CASSLGHVAKNIQYF.

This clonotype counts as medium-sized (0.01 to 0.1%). The CDR3 spells CATGPRDSYEQYF. CDR3 nucleotides: TGTGCCACCGGCCCCCGGGACTCCTACGAGCAGTACTTC. The rearrangement links TRBV25-1 to TRBJ2-7; weak D call: TRBD2 (5 bases). Germline V lookup: CDR1 MGHDK, CDR2 SYGVNS. V lost 10 bases and J 0 bases, leaving 13 bases between the germline ends. The CDR3 runs 13 residues.

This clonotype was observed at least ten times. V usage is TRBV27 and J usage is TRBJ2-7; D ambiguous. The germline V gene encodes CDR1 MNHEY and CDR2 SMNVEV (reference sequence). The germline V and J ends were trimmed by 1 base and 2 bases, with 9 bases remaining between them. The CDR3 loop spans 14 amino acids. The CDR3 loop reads CASSLFDGAYEQYF. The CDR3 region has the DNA TGTGCCAGCAGTTTATTTGACGGAGCCTACGAGCAGTACTTC.

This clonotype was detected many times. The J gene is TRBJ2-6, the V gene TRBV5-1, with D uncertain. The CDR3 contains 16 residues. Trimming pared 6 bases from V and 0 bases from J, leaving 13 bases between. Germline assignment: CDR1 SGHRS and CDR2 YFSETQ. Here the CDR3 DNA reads TGCGCCAGCAACCAGGACGAGCGCTCTGGGGCCAACGTCCTGACTTTC. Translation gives CASNQDERSGANVLTF.

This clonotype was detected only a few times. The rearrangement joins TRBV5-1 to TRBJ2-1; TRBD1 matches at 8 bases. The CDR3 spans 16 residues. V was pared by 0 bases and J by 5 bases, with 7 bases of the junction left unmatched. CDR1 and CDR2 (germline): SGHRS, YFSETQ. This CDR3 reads CASSLATGGSHNEQFF. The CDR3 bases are TGCGCCAGCAGCTTGGCCACAGGGGGTTCCCACAATGAGCAGTTCTTC.

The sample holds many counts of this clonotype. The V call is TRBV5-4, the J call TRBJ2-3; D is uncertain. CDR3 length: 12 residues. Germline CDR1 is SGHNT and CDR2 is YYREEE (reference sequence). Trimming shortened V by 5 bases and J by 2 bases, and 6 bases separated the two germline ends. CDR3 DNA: TGTGCCAGCAGTACCCCCACAGATACGCAGTATTTT. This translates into CASSTPTDTQYF.

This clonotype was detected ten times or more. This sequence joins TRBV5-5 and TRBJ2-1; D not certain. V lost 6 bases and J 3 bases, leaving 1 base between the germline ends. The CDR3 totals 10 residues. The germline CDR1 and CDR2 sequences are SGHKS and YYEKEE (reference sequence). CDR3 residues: CASNYNEQFF. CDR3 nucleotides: TGTGCCAGCAACTACAATGAGCAGTTCTTC.

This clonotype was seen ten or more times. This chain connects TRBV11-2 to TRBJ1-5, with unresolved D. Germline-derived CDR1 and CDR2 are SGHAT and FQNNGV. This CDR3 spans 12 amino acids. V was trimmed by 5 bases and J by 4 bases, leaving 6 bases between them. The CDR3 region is CASSTRNQPQHF. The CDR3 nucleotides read TGTGCCAGCAGCACAAGAAATCAGCCCCAGCATTTT.

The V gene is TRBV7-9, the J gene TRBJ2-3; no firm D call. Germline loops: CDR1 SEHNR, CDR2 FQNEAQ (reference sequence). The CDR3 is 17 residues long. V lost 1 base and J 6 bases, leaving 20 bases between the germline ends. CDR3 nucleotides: TGTGCCAGCAGCTTAGTAGGAGTGGGCCGCGAGGAGGATACGCAGTATTTT. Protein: CASSLVGVGREEDTQYF.

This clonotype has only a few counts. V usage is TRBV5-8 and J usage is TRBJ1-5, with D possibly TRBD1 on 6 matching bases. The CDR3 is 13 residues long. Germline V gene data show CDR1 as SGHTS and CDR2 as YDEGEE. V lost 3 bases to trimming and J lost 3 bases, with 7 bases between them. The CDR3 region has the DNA TGTGCCAGCAGCTGGACAGTCAATCAGCCCCAGCATTTT. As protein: CASSWTVNQPQHF. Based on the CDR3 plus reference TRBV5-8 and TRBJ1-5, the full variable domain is EAGVTQSPTHLIKTRGQQATLRCSPISGHTSVYWYQQALGLGLQFLLWYDEGEERNRGNFPPRFSGRQFPNYSSELNVNALELEDSALYLCASSWTVNQPQHFGDGTRLSIL.

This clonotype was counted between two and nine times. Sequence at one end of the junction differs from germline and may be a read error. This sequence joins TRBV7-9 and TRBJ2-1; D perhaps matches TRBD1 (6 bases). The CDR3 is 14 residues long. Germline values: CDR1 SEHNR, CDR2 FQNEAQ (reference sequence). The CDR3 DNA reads TGTGCCAGCAGCGGGACATTCTCCCACAATGAGCAGTTCTTC. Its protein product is CASSGTFSHNEQFF.

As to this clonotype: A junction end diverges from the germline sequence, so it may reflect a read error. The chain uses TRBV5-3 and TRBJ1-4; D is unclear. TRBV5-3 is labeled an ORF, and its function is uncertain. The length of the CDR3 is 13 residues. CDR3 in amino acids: CASSLGSDEELFF. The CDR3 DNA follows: TGTGCCAGCAGCTTGGGGTCCGATGAAGAACTGTTTTTT.

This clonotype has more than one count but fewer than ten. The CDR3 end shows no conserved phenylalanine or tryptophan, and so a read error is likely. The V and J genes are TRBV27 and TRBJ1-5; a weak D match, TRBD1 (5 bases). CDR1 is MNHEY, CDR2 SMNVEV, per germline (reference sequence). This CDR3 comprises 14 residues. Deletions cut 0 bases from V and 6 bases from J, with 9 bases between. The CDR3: CASSLSGAGQPQHL. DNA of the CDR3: TGTGCCAGCAGTTTATCTGGGGCAGGTCAGCCCCAGCATCTT.

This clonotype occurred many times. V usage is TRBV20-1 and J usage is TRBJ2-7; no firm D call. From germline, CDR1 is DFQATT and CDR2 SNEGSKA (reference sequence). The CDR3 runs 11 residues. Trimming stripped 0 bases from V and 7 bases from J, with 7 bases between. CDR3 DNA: TGCAGTGCTAGAGATTTGAGTGAGCAGTACTTC. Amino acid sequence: CSARDLSEQYF.

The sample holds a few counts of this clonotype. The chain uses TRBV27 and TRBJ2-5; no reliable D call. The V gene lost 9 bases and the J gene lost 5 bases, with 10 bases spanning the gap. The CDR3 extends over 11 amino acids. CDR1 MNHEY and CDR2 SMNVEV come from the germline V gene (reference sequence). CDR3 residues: CARPAKETQYF. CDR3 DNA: TGTGCCAGGCCTGCGAAGGAGACCCAGTACTTC.

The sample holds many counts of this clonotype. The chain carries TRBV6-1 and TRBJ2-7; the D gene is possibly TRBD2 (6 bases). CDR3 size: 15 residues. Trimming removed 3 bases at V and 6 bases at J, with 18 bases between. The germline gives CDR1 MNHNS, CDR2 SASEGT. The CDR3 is CASSESGTWGGEQYF. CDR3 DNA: TGTGCCAGCAGTGAGTCCGGGACGTGGGGAGGCGAGCAGTACTTC.

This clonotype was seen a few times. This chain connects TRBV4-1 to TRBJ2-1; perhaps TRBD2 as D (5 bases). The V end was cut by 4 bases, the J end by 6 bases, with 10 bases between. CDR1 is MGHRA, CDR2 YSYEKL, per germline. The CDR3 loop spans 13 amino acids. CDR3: CASSPPGLNEQFF. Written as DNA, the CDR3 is TGCGCCAGCAGCCCACCTGGACTCAATGAGCAGTTCTTC.

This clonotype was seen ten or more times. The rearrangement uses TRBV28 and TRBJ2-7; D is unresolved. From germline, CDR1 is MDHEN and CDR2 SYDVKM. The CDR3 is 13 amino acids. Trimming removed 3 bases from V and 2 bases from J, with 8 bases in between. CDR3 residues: CASSLSMTYEQYF. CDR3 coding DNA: TGTGCCAGCAGTTTGAGCATGACCTACGAGCAGTACTTC.

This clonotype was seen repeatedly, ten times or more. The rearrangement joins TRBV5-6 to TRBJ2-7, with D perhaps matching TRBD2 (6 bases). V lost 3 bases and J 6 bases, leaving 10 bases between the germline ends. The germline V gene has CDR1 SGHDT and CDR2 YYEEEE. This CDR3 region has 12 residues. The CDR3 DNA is TGTGCCAGCAGCTATGGGACTGCCGAGCAGTACTTC. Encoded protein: CASSYGTAEQYF.

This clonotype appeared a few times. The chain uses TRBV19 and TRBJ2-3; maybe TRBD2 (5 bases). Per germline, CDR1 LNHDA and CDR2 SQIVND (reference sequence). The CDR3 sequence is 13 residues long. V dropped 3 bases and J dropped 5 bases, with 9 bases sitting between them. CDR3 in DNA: TGTGCCAGTAGTATTGGGGAGCAAGATACGCAGTATTTT. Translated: CASSIGEQDTQYF.

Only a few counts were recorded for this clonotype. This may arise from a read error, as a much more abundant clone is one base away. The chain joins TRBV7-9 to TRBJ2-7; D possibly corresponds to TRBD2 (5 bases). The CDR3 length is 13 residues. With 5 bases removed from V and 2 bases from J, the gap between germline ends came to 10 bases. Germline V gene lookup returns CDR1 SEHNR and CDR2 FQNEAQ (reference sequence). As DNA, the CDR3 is TGTGCCAGCAGCCCACCGAGGGCCTACGAGCAGTACTTC. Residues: CASSPPRAYEQYF.